This TCR beta chain came from a study of cytomegalovirus exposure and HLA in healthy donors. This PCR relied on a set of 60 Vbeta primers and 13 Jbeta primers. Generated by immunoSEQ multiplex PCR, the TCRdb table keeps only in-frame clones and is missing some. The repertoire includes about 150,000 clones, 80% to 90% of them detected once, and less than 2% sits in the top ten. Concerning this clone itself: Its antigen is undetermined.

The trim removed 6 bases at V and 4 bases at J, leaving 12 bases unmatched. CDR3 length equals 15 residues. Germline assignment: CDR1 MNHEY and CDR2 SVGAGI. Overall study findings and caveats: The study assumed roughly uniform donor sequencing depth for presence/absence analyses. The study carried out a later analysis of TCR beta sequences. It associated approximately 15,000 of them with specific HLA alleles at a false discovery rate of 0.05. In a later analysis, most CMV-associated TCR beta chains appeared HLA-restricted. TCR beta V segments were, for the most part, productive about 90% or about 30% of the time in an earlier analysis.

The receptor was derived from a man between 18 and 29 years old in good health and CMV-seronegative. The sample taken for sequencing was PBMCs. The chain joins TRBV6-5 to TRBJ2-7; the match to TRBD1 covers 7 bases. The CDR3 sequence is CASRYRDSRYYEQYF. The CDR3 DNA reads TGTGCCAGCAGGTACCGGGACAGCCGATATTACGAGCAGTACTTC.